Listed below are T cell receptor beta chains from one sample, sequenced in a study of OX40 agonist ivuxolimab in advanced cancers. Clones were sequenced by immunoSEQ multiplex PCR, and TCRdb holds only the in-frame ones, with some missing. The sample yields about 61,000 clones, about 92% seen once. Sequenced material: CD4+ or CD8+ T cells sorted from blood, taken in a trial of the OX40 agonist ivuxolimab. The receptors derive from an adult with an advanced solid tumor such as melanoma, head and neck, liver or kidney cancer. The CDR3 runs from the conserved cysteine through the conserved F or W. The D gene is left open where the match is weak. Some rows mark clone size as missing; the rest say once, few, many or name a class of expanded clone.

v_gene: TRBV4-1; abundance: once; d_gene: NA; j_gene: TRBJ2-1; CDR3aa: CASSHPPSGASWEQFF; CDR3nt: TGCGCCAGCAGCCACCCCCCCTCGGGGGCCAGTTGGGAGCAGTTCTTC
v_gene: TRBV15; abundance: NA; d_gene: NA; j_gene: TRBJ1-1; CDR3aa: CATSPTRGGDAFF; CDR3nt: TGTGCCACCAGCCCAACACGGGGTGGTGATGCTTTCTTT
v_gene: TRBV19; abundance: few; d_gene: TRBD2; j_gene: TRBJ2-1; CDR3aa: CASSIDLFGSGRKDNEQFF; CDR3nt: TGTGCCAGTAGTATAGATCTATTTGGGAGCGGGAGGAAAGACAATGAGCAGTTCTTC
v_gene: TRBV6-5; abundance: NA; d_gene: NA; j_gene: TRBJ2-7; CDR3aa: CASSHSYEQYF; CDR3nt: TGTGCCAGCAGTCACTCCTACGAGCAGTACTTC
v_gene: TRBV5-4; abundance: once; d_gene: NA; j_gene: TRBJ1-6; CDR3aa: CASSFDNSPLHF; CDR3nt: TGTGCCAGCAGCTTCGATAATTCACCCCTCCACTTT
v_gene: TRBV13; abundance: NA; d_gene: NA; j_gene: TRBJ1-3; CDR3aa: CASSLSLGWKGYTIYF; CDR3nt: TGTGCCAGCAGCTTGTCACTGGGATGGAAGGGGTACACCATATATTTT
v_gene: TRBV6-5; abundance: NA; d_gene: NA; j_gene: TRBJ1-2; CDR3aa: CASTDNQIYTF; CDR3nt: TGTGCCAGCACCGATAACCAGATCTACACCTTC
v_gene: TRBV6-5; abundance: NA; d_gene: NA; j_gene: TRBJ1-2; CDR3aa: CASRLGSYGYTF; CDR3nt: TGTGCCAGCAGGCTCGGATCTTATGGCTACACCTTC
v_gene: TRBV6-5; abundance: NA; d_gene: NA; j_gene: TRBJ1-1; CDR3aa: CASSYSGGTVNTEAFF; CDR3nt: TGTGCCAGCAGTTACTCGGGGGGCACAGTGAACACTGAAGCTTTCTTT
v_gene: TRBV30; abundance: NA; d_gene: TRBD1; j_gene: TRBJ1-1; CDR3aa: CACRGQGNTEAFF; CDR3nt: TGTGCCTGTCGGGGACAGGGGAACACTGAAGCTTTCTTT
v_gene: TRBV4-3; abundance: NA; d_gene: NA; j_gene: TRBJ2-2; CDR3aa: CASSQSLAELNTGELFF; CDR3nt: TGCGCCAGCAGCCAAAGTCTGGCAGAGCTGAACACCGGGGAGCTGTTTTTT
v_gene: TRBV6-6; abundance: NA; d_gene: NA; j_gene: TRBJ2-2; CDR3aa: CASSYPRRGELFF; CDR3nt: TGTGCCAGCAGTTACCCGAGGCGGGGGGAGCTGTTTTTT
v_gene: TRBV4-1; abundance: NA; d_gene: NA; j_gene: TRBJ1-3; CDR3aa: CASSQLWGVGNTIYF; CDR3nt: TGCGCCAGCAGCCAACTGTGGGGGGTTGGAAACACCATATATTTT
v_gene: TRBV6-5; abundance: few; d_gene: NA; j_gene: TRBJ1-1; CDR3aa: CASSFDGTEAFF; CDR3nt: TGTGCCAGCAGTTTTGACGGCACTGAAGCTTTCTTT
v_gene: TRBV7-9; abundance: NA; d_gene: NA; j_gene: TRBJ1-5; CDR3aa: CASSLGDQPQHF; CDR3nt: TGTGCCAGCAGCTTAGGAGATCAGCCCCAGCATTTT
v_gene: TRBV6-5; abundance: NA; d_gene: NA; j_gene: TRBJ2-3; CDR3aa: CASRTTLRGDTQYF; CDR3nt: TGTGCCAGCAGGACCACTCTCCGGGGGGATACGCAGTATTTT
v_gene: TRBV11-2; abundance: NA; d_gene: NA; j_gene: TRBJ2-3; CDR3aa: CASSLGGPTDTQYF; CDR3nt: TGTGCCAGCAGCTTAGGAGGTCCGACAGATACGCAGTATTTT
v_gene: TRBV29-1; abundance: NA; d_gene: NA; j_gene: TRBJ2-1; CDR3aa: CSVGFGQGFDEQFF; CDR3nt: TGCAGCGTTGGGTTTGGGCAGGGGTTCGATGAGCAGTTCTTC
v_gene: TRBV7-2; abundance: NA; d_gene: TRBD2; j_gene: TRBJ2-1; CDR3aa: CASTEGLAVYNEQFF; CDR3nt: TGTGCCAGCACCGAAGGACTAGCGGTTTACAATGAGCAGTTCTTC
v_gene: TRBV5-1; abundance: NA; d_gene: NA; j_gene: TRBJ2-5; CDR3aa: CASSLGEVPLSHF; CDR3nt: TGCGCCAGCAGCCTAGGTGAAGTCCCATTGAGCCACTTC
v_gene: TRBV30; abundance: NA; d_gene: NA; j_gene: TRBJ1-5; CDR3aa: CAWSDDSNQPQHF; CDR3nt: TGTGCCTGGAGTGATGATAGCAATCAGCCCCAGCATTTT
v_gene: TRBV28; abundance: NA; d_gene: NA; j_gene: TRBJ1-5; CDR3aa: CASSLRGRGNQPQHF; CDR3nt: TGTGCCAGCAGTTTAAGGGGACGGGGCAATCAGCCCCAGCATTTT
v_gene: TRBV2; abundance: NA; d_gene: TRBD2; j_gene: TRBJ2-1; CDR3aa: CASRLAGSSYNEQFF; CDR3nt: TGTGCCAGCAGGCTAGCGGGAAGCTCCTACAATGAGCAGTTCTTC
v_gene: TRBV5-6; abundance: NA; d_gene: TRBD1; j_gene: TRBJ1-1; CDR3aa: CASSLVGTGAFF; CDR3nt: TGTGCCAGCAGCTTGGTTGGGACAGGGGCTTTCTTT